Listed below are T cell receptor beta chains from one sample, sequenced in a study of T cells in Graves' hyperthyroidism and ophthalmopathy. TCRdb ran MiXCR on the multiplex PCR reads and lists one entry per CDR3 protein. The table lists about 560,000 distinct CDR3 sequences, approximately 15% of them singletons. Sequenced sample: blood. The receptors here all came from a woman aged 18-35 years with Graves' hyperthyroidism. CDR3s include the opening cysteine and the closing phenylalanine or tryptophan. A D gene is named only where the DNA matches it firmly. Clone size, where shown, is once, few, many, or a class for clones that have expanded.

j_gene: TRBJ2-1; v_gene: TRBV3-1; abundance: many; d_gene: NA; CDR3nt: TGTGCCAGCAGCCTACCCCTCCCAAGTGAGCAGTTCTTC; CDR3aa: CASSLPLPSEQFF
j_gene: TRBJ2-5; v_gene: TRBV2; abundance: few; d_gene: NA; CDR3nt: TGTGCCAGATCGATAGACCAAGAGACCCAGTACTTC; CDR3aa: CARSIDQETQYF
j_gene: TRBJ2-1; v_gene: TRBV4-1; abundance: NA; d_gene: TRBD2; CDR3nt: TGCGCCAGCAGCCAAGTGCCTAGCGGGAGATCTTCCTACAATGAGCAGTTCTTC; CDR3aa: CASSQVPSGRSSYNEQFF
j_gene: TRBJ1-1; v_gene: TRBV13; abundance: many; d_gene: NA; CDR3nt: TGTGCCAGCAGCTTTGCTGAGAATGAAGCTTTCTTT; CDR3aa: CASSFAENEAFF
j_gene: TRBJ2-5; v_gene: TRBV20-1; abundance: NA; d_gene: TRBD2; CDR3nt: TGCAGTGCTACCCTATTAGCGGGGGGAGGAGAGACCCAGTACTTC; CDR3aa: CSATLLAGGGETQYF
j_gene: TRBJ2-7; v_gene: TRBV15; abundance: NA; d_gene: TRBD1; CDR3nt: TGTGCCACCAGCAGAGGGACAGGCAAAATGAACTACGAGCAGTACTTC; CDR3aa: CATSRGTGKMNYEQYF
j_gene: TRBJ2-1; v_gene: TRBV11-2; abundance: NA; d_gene: TRBD2; CDR3nt: TGTGCCAGCAGCTTAACTCGGGGGGGGGGCTACAATGAGCAGTTCTTC; CDR3aa: CASSLTRGGGYNEQFF
j_gene: TRBJ1-5; v_gene: TRBV6-1; abundance: NA; d_gene: NA; CDR3nt: TGTGCCAGCAGTGAACATGGCCCCAAGCAGCCCCAGCATTTT; CDR3aa: CASSEHGPKQPQHF
j_gene: TRBJ1-2; v_gene: TRBV18; abundance: many; d_gene: NA; CDR3nt: TGTGCCAGCTCACCATCGACGGCCGATGGCTACACCTTC; CDR3aa: CASSPSTADGYTF
j_gene: TRBJ2-7; v_gene: TRBV18; abundance: many; d_gene: TRBD2; CDR3nt: TGTGCCAGCTCAAAAGCGGGATGGGAGCAGTACTTC; CDR3aa: CASSKAGWEQYF
j_gene: TRBJ1-3; v_gene: TRBV28; abundance: many; d_gene: NA; CDR3nt: TGTGCCAGTCAAACCGGGACAAGAAACACCATATATTTT; CDR3aa: CASQTGTRNTIYF
j_gene: TRBJ2-7; v_gene: TRBV5-4; abundance: few; d_gene: TRBD2; CDR3nt: TGTGCCAGCAGCTTTGGGACTAGCGAGTACGAGCAGTACTTC; CDR3aa: CASSFGTSEYEQYF
j_gene: TRBJ1-1; v_gene: TRBV15; abundance: few; d_gene: NA; CDR3nt: TGTGCCACCAGCAGTCGGACTGACGAAGCTTTCTTT; CDR3aa: CATSSRTDEAFF
j_gene: TRBJ2-1; v_gene: TRBV30; abundance: NA; d_gene: NA; CDR3nt: TGTGCCTGGAGTGTTCGCTTTGCCGGTGAGCAGTTCTTC; CDR3aa: CAWSVRFAGEQFF
j_gene: TRBJ1-5; v_gene: TRBV4-1; abundance: NA; d_gene: NA; CDR3nt: TGCGCCAGCAGCCAAGTACCCTGGGGAAGCAATCAGCCCCAGCATTTT; CDR3aa: CASSQVPWGSNQPQHF
j_gene: TRBJ2-7; v_gene: TRBV5-1; abundance: many; d_gene: TRBD2; CDR3nt: TGCGCCAGCAGCTTGGAACTAGCGGGAGGAGTTGGCGAGCAGTACTTC; CDR3aa: CASSLELAGGVGEQYF
j_gene: TRBJ1-1; v_gene: TRBV20-1; abundance: NA; d_gene: NA; CDR3nt: TGCAGTGCTACCAGGGTGAGGGACACTGAAGCTTTCTTT; CDR3aa: CSATRVRDTEAFF
j_gene: TRBJ2-1; v_gene: TRBV10-3; abundance: NA; d_gene: TRBD2; CDR3nt: TGTGCCATCAGTCCTTTACTAGCGGGAGGAGACGGTGAGCAGTTCTTC; CDR3aa: CAISPLLAGGDGEQFF
j_gene: TRBJ2-4; v_gene: TRBV2; abundance: NA; d_gene: NA; CDR3nt: TGTGCCAGCAGTCCTGGTAGAGGGGGGAAGGCTCAGTACTTC; CDR3aa: CASSPGRGGKAQYF
j_gene: TRBJ2-7; v_gene: TRBV6-1; abundance: few; d_gene: NA; CDR3nt: TGTGCCAGCAGGCCGGGTCTTAGCTCCTACGAGCAGTACTTC; CDR3aa: CASRPGLSSYEQYF
j_gene: TRBJ2-3; v_gene: TRBV18; abundance: many; d_gene: NA; CDR3nt: TGTGCCAGCTCACCGACACGGGGTACAGATACGCAGTATTTT; CDR3aa: CASSPTRGTDTQYF
j_gene: TRBJ2-1; v_gene: TRBV20-1; abundance: NA; d_gene: NA; CDR3nt: TGCAGTTTCAGGGGGGACCCCTTAAATGAGCAGTTCTTC; CDR3aa: CSFRGDPLNEQFF
j_gene: TRBJ1-2; v_gene: TRBV18; abundance: NA; d_gene: NA; CDR3nt: TGTGCCAGCTCACCTCCGACCCTCCAAGATGACTACACCTTC; CDR3aa: CASSPPTLQDDYTF
j_gene: TRBJ2-7; v_gene: TRBV7-9; abundance: many; d_gene: TRBD2; CDR3nt: TGTGCCAGCAGCTTAGCTAGCGGGAGGGCGTACGAGCAGTACTTC; CDR3aa: CASSLASGRAYEQYF
j_gene: TRBJ2-7; v_gene: TRBV18; abundance: NA; d_gene: NA; CDR3nt: TGTGCCAGCTCACCACTTGGCCGCGGGGCCCTCATCTACGAGCAGTACTTC; CDR3aa: CASSPLGRGALIYEQYF
j_gene: TRBJ2-2; v_gene: TRBV11-2; abundance: many; d_gene: TRBD1; CDR3nt: TGTGCCAGCAGCCGAGGGGACAGGGAAGATCGGCGGGGCGGGGAGCTGTTTTTT; CDR3aa: CASSRGDREDRRGGELFF
j_gene: TRBJ1-2; v_gene: TRBV11-3; abundance: few; d_gene: NA; CDR3nt: TGTGCCAGCAGCTTAACCAGAAACTATGGCTACACCTTC; CDR3aa: CASSLTRNYGYTF
j_gene: TRBJ1-2; v_gene: TRBV7-2; abundance: NA; d_gene: NA; CDR3nt: TGTGCCAGCAAAACAGGGAATCAGAACTATGGCTACACCTTC; CDR3aa: CASKTGNQNYGYTF
j_gene: TRBJ1-5; v_gene: TRBV19; abundance: NA; d_gene: NA; CDR3nt: TGTGCCAGTAGTATCTCCGGGACATTTAGCAATCAGCCCCAGCATTTT; CDR3aa: CASSISGTFSNQPQHF
j_gene: TRBJ2-7; v_gene: TRBV6-1; abundance: many; d_gene: TRBD2; CDR3nt: TGTGCCAGCAGTTTGATAGCGGGAGGCTACGAGCAGTACTTC; CDR3aa: CASSLIAGGYEQYF
j_gene: TRBJ2-3; v_gene: TRBV28; abundance: many; d_gene: NA; CDR3nt: TGTGCCAGCAGGAACCCCCGGGGCGGGGGCGCAGATACGCAGTATTTT; CDR3aa: CASRNPRGGGADTQYF
j_gene: TRBJ2-5; v_gene: TRBV13; abundance: many; d_gene: TRBD1; CDR3nt: TGTGCCAGCAGACGAGTAGGACAGGGATCGAAAGAGACCCAGTACTTC; CDR3aa: CASRRVGQGSKETQYF
j_gene: TRBJ1-5; v_gene: TRBV12-3/TRBV12-4; abundance: NA; d_gene: NA; CDR3nt: TGTGCCAGCAGTTTTAGTACCGAATCCCCCTTTTCCAACCTCTATCAGCCCCAGCATTTT; CDR3aa: CASSFSTESPFSNLYQPQHF
j_gene: TRBJ2-7; v_gene: TRBV6-1; abundance: few; d_gene: NA; CDR3nt: TGTGCCAGCAGTCAGCGCCCAGAGGGTCGGAGGAACTACGAGCAGTACTTC; CDR3aa: CASSQRPEGRRNYEQYF
j_gene: TRBJ2-5; v_gene: TRBV20-1; abundance: many; d_gene: NA; CDR3nt: TGCAGTGCTAGCGTGAAGAGTGTGACCCAGTACTTC; CDR3aa: CSASVKSVTQYF
j_gene: TRBJ1-2; v_gene: TRBV20-1; abundance: many; d_gene: NA; CDR3nt: TGCAGTGCTAGTCCCCAACAGGCCCTGGGGCGTGGCTACACCTTC; CDR3aa: CSASPQQALGRGYTF
j_gene: TRBJ1-6; v_gene: TRBV20-1; abundance: few; d_gene: NA; CDR3nt: TGCAGTGCTGCGCGCCGGAGCGGGACGGAGAATTCACCCCTCCACTTT; CDR3aa: CSAARRSGTENSPLHF
j_gene: TRBJ2-2; v_gene: TRBV19; abundance: NA; d_gene: NA; CDR3nt: TGTGCCAGTAGTACCGGGGGAGAGAACACCGGGGAGCTGTTTTTT; CDR3aa: CASSTGGENTGELFF
j_gene: TRBJ2-7; v_gene: TRBV11-3; abundance: few; d_gene: TRBD1; CDR3nt: TGTGCCAGCAGCCCGAGGGACAGGGTGTCCGAGCAGTACTTC; CDR3aa: CASSPRDRVSEQYF
j_gene: TRBJ1-1; v_gene: TRBV5-1; abundance: NA; d_gene: NA; CDR3nt: TGCGCCAGCAGCTTGGCCAATTTTGGGTTGGCCACTGAAGCTTTCTTT; CDR3aa: CASSLANFGLATEAFF